The present T cell receptor (beta chain) was sequenced within a study of cytomegalovirus exposure and HLA in healthy donors. With respect to this clone: Its specificity is not known.

Study-wide results and limits: Later analysis identified about 18,000 TCR beta sequences associated with HLA alleles, using a false discovery rate threshold of 0.05. An analysis that came later showed most CMV-associated TCR beta chains appearing HLA-restricted.

In the PCR, 60 Vbeta and 13 Jbeta primers were used. Clones were read by immunoSEQ multiplex PCR, and TCRdb kept only the in-frame ones, dropping some. The sample records some 150,000 clones, roughly 80% being singletons. The study sampled nominally healthy donors, though unrecorded immune exposures were likely. The germline V gene encodes CDR1 LNHDA and CDR2 SQIVND (reference sequence). The trim removed 6 bases at V and 8 bases at J, leaving 6 bases unmatched. The CDR3 contains 13 residues. This TCR was sampled from a man aged 40-55 years in good health and CMV-seronegative. The sample taken for sequencing was PBMCs. The chain couples TRBV19 to TRBJ2-4; 8 nucleotides line up with TRBD1. DNA for the CDR3: TGTGCCAGTAGACAGGGGGTAAGGGACATTCAGTACTTC. Its protein is CASRQGVRDIQYF.